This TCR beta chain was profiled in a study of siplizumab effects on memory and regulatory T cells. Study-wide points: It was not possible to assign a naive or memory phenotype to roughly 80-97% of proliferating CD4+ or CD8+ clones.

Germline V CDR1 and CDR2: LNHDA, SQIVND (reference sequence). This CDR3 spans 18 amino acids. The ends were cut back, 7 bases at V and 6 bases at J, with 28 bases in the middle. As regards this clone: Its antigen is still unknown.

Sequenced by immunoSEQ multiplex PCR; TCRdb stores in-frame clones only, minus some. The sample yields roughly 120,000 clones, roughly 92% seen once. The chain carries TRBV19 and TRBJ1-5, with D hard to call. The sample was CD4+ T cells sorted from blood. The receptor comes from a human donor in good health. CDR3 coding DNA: TGTGCCAGTACCTCCGCCCCAGGAGTGTTCGACGCGAGTCAGCCCCAGCATTTT. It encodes CASTSAPGVFDASQPQHF.